The 17 T cell receptor beta chains listed next were all sequenced from one sample in a study of human T cells and chemical hapten exposure. MiXCR was run by TCRdb on the RACE reads, yielding one entry per CDR3 protein. The sample shows roughly 130,000 distinct CDR3 sequences, approximately 8.3% of them seen only once. Regarding time point: healthy volunteer bleed at 2 weeks. Total RNA was extracted from unfractionated whole blood. Input material: whole blood. These receptors all come from a male donor in good health. Some clones in this sample may be carry-over from other donors' samples.

This chain links TRBV5-5 with TRBJ2-7; the D is unclear. Germline CDR1 SGHKS, CDR2 YYEKEE (reference sequence). CDR3 length: 15 amino acids. V lost 0 bases and J lost 1, with 11 bases in between. CDR3 sequence (DNA): TGTGCCAGCAGCTTGGAGCAGTTATCTTCCTACGAGCAGTACTTC. The encoded protein is CASSLEQLSSYEQYF.

The chain recombines TRBV2 with TRBJ2-4; 7 bases align to TRBD1. The V gene's germline CDR1 is SNHLY and CDR2 FYNNEI. Trimming cost V 7 bases and J 1 base; bases outside gene matches: 10. The CDR3 extends over 16 amino acids. CDR3 region: CASTPPGGLAKNIQYF. The DNA for the CDR3 is TGTGCCAGCACTCCACCAGGGGGATTGGCCAAAAACATTCAGTACTTC. The full variable domain, in which reference TRBV2 and TRBJ2-4 provide the parts outside the CDR3, is EPEVTQTPSHQVTQMGQEVILRCVPISNHLYFYWYRQILGQKVEFLVSFYNNEISEKSEIFDDQFSVERPDGSNFTLKIRSTKLEDSAMYFCASTPPGGLAKNIQYFGAGTRLSVL.

This clonotype was seen repeatedly, ten times or more. The chain employs TRBV4-1 and TRBJ2-7; a weak D match, TRBD1 (5 bases). Germline values: CDR1 MGHRA, CDR2 YSYEKL. The CDR3 totals 14 residues. V was trimmed by 1 base and J by 5 bases, leaving 12 bases between them. CDR3 amino acids: CASSQADTVHEQYF. The CDR3 DNA is TGCGCCAGCAGCCAAGCGGACACGGTCCACGAGCAGTACTTC.

This clonotype occurred many times. The V call is TRBV20-1, the J call TRBJ2-4, with 8 bases fitting TRBD2. Germline CDR1 reads DFQATT; CDR2 reads SNEGSKA (reference sequence). V lost 1 base, J lost 7 bases, and 9 bases stayed unmatched. The CDR3 extends over 15 amino acids. The CDR3 loop is CSARVPGLDANIQYF. The CDR3, as DNA: TGCAGTGCTAGAGTTCCGGGACTAGATGCGAACATTCAGTACTTC.

The chain employs TRBV6-5 and TRBJ2-7; TRBD2 agrees at 10 bases. Germline V CDR1 and CDR2: MNHEY, SVGAGI. V shed 0 bases, J shed 0 bases, and the junction held 5 bases outside the gene matches. This CDR3 is built from 17 residues. The chain's CDR3 is CASSYSPSGGSSYEQYF. For the CDR3, the DNA is TGTGCCAGCAGTTACTCACCTAGCGGGGGATCCTCCTACGAGCAGTACTTC.

This sequence joins TRBV5-1 and TRBJ1-1; no reliable D call. The CDR3 is 15 amino acids. Germline V gene lookup returns CDR1 SGHRS and CDR2 YFSETQ. V was shortened by 4 bases and J by 4 bases, with 17 bases between the two germline ends. CDR3 sequence (DNA): TGCGCCAGCAGCCCTAGTGGAGGATTGGGCACTGAAGCTTTCTTT. Its translation is CASSPSGGLGTEAFF.

The chain links TRBV7-2 to TRBJ2-7, with 7 bases that match TRBD1. Germline V gene lookup returns CDR1 SGHTA and CDR2 FQGNSA. J was trimmed by 2 bases and V by 5 bases; bases with no gene match: 9. This CDR3 has 15 amino acids. CDR3 sequence (DNA): TGTGCCAGCAGCCCCCATTGGACAGGCCCCTACGAGCAGTACTTC. Its protein is CASSPHWTGPYEQYF. The full variable domain, its missing parts supplied by reference TRBV7-2 and TRBJ2-7, is GAGVSQSPSNKVTEKGKDVELRCDPISGHTALYWYRQSLGQGLEFLIYFQGNSAPDKSGLPSDRFSAERTGGSVSTLTIQRTQQEDSAVYLCASSPHWTGPYEQYFGPGTRLTVT.

This clonotype was detected only a few times. This chain connects TRBV7-2 to TRBJ2-3; D is uncertain. This CDR3 is 12 amino acids long. Germline-derived CDR1 and CDR2 are SGHTA and FQGNSA. Deletions cut 5 bases from V and 4 bases from J, with 7 bases between. The CDR3 is CASSLYADTQYF. The DNA for the CDR3 is TGTGCCAGCAGCCTTTATGCAGATACGCAGTATTTT.

This clonotype was counted a few times. This chain joins TRBV4-1 and TRBJ1-5, with D perhaps TRBD1 (6 bases). Germline V gives CDR1 MGHRA, CDR2 YSYEKL. The length of the CDR3 is 15 residues. Trimming cost V 0 bases and J 6 bases, with 12 bases left between them. The CDR3 DNA follows: TGCGCCAGCAGCCAAGATAATAGGGGGATTCAGCCCCAGCATTTT. Its translation is CASSQDNRGIQPQHF.

This clonotype was counted a few times. V gene TRBV29-1 combines with J gene TRBJ2-7; perhaps TRBD2 as D (6 bases). CDR1 is SQVTM, CDR2 ANQGSEA, per germline. The germline V and J ends were trimmed by 6 bases and 1 base, with 13 bases remaining between them. CDR3 size: 13 residues. Here the CDR3 reads CSVGTEVSYEQYF. CDR3 nucleotide sequence: TGCAGCGTGGGGACTGAAGTTTCCTACGAGCAGTACTTC.

Many counts were recorded for this clonotype. V gene TRBV27 combines with J gene TRBJ2-7; D perhaps matches TRBD2 (6 bases). Germline values: CDR1 MNHEY, CDR2 SMNVEV (reference sequence). V lost 8 bases and J 0 bases, leaving 20 bases between the germline ends. The CDR3 is made up of 16 amino acids. CDR3: CASRRLAAFPSYEQYF. The CDR3 DNA is TGTGCCAGCCGCCGTTTAGCGGCCTTTCCCTCCTACGAGCAGTACTTC.

This clonotype was seen a handful of times. The chain is built from TRBV2 and TRBJ2-1; TRBD1 aligns across 7 bases. V lost 10 bases and J lost 0; bases outside the gene matches: 6. This CDR3 has 14 amino acids. The germline V gene encodes CDR1 SNHLY and CDR2 FYNNEI. The CDR3 region is CANPPGGSYNEQFF. The CDR3 DNA sequence: TGTGCCAACCCACCAGGGGGCTCCTACAATGAGCAGTTCTTC.

At least ten counts were recorded for this clonotype. This sequence joins TRBV20-1 and TRBJ2-1; the D is unclear. CDR3 length: 13 residues. CDR1 and CDR2 from the germline V gene are DFQATT and SNEGSKA (reference sequence). V was pared by 5 bases and J by 6 bases, with 14 bases between. CDR3 region: CSAPQSPLNEQFF. CDR3 nucleotides: TGCAGTGCTCCCCAATCTCCTCTCAATGAGCAGTTCTTC.

V usage is TRBV11-3 and J usage is TRBJ2-2, with D possibly TRBD1 on 6 matching bases. Trimming pared 1 base from V and 7 bases from J, leaving 13 bases between. CDR1 is SGHNT, CDR2 YENEEA, per germline. This CDR3 contains 15 residues. The chain's CDR3 is CASSLVTGGGGELFF. DNA of the CDR3: TGTGCCAGCAGCTTAGTGACAGGAGGCGGCGGGGAGCTGTTTTTT.

A few counts support this clonotype. The chain joins TRBV12-3 or TRBV12-4 to TRBJ2-1; D is unresolved. V gave up 6 bases and J gave up 8 bases, with 17 bases separating them. CDR3 size: 14 residues. The CDR3 DNA follows: TGTGCCAGCAGCTCTCCGGGCCCGACTGATGAGCAGTTCTTC. This sequence encodes CASSSPGPTDEQFF.

V and J are TRBV11-2 and TRBJ1-5; D uncertain. The CDR3 loop spans 13 amino acids. Germline values: CDR1 SGHAT, CDR2 FQNNGV. The V and J ends lost 5 bases and 8 bases respectively, with 13 bases between them. The CDR3 bases are TGTGCCAGCAGCAGACAAGGTCGCGAGCCCCAGCATTTT. Protein product: CASSRQGREPQHF.

This clonotype occurred many times. The V call is TRBV7-9, the J call TRBJ2-2, with 7 bases that match TRBD2. Unmatched junction bases numbered 16, after V lost 4 bases and J lost 2 bases. The V gene's germline CDR1 is SEHNR and CDR2 FQNEAQ (reference sequence). The CDR3 totals 19 residues. The CDR3 spells CASSSPLATKRINTGELFF. Written as DNA, the CDR3 is TGTGCCAGCAGCTCACCACTAGCGACCAAACGGATAAACACCGGGGAGCTGTTTTTT.